This entry lists 21 T cell receptor beta chains sequenced from one sample in a study of Ad26.COV2.S vaccination and SARS-CoV-2 variants. Method: immunoSEQ multiplex PCR; TCRdb's copy keeps in-frame clones and lacks some. The sample has roughly 350,000 clones, around nine tenths seen once. The treatment: 19 received Ad26.COV2.S at low or high dose, single or two shots; 5 received placebo; per-sample allocation not given. The study sampled participants on day 63 after the first vaccine or placebo injection. The sequences come from peripheral blood, collected in a trial of Ad26.COV2.S vaccine versus placebo. The source is a person aged 18-60 years who received the Ad26.COV2.S COVID-19 vaccine or a placebo.

V and J are TRBV7-2 and TRBJ1-1; D gene ambiguous. There are 14 residues in the CDR3. The V gene lost 5 bases and the J gene lost 4 bases, with 14 bases spanning the gap. CDR1 and CDR2 (germline): SGHTA, FQGNSA. Written as DNA, the CDR3 is TGTGCCAGCAGCCTTTCCTTCCGCTCCACTGAAGCTTTCTTT. It encodes CASSLSFRSTEAFF.

This chain joins TRBV28 and TRBJ2-5, with a weak D call TRBD2 (5 bases). Deletions cut 11 bases from V and 0 bases from J, with 25 bases between. Germline CDR1 reads MDHEN; CDR2 reads SYDVKM. The CDR3 runs 17 residues. Here the CDR3 reads CAASSRSSFEHQETQYF. For the CDR3, the DNA is TGTGCCGCATCGTCCCGATCTAGCTTTGAACACCAAGAGACCCAGTACTTC.

V gene TRBV13 combines with J gene TRBJ2-2; D is unresolved. The germline gives CDR1 PRHDT, CDR2 FYEKMQ (reference sequence). CDR3 length: 15 residues. Trimming pared 0 bases from V and 0 bases from J, leaving 5 bases between. This CDR3 is CASSLGTANTGELFF. CDR3 nucleotides: TGTGCCAGCAGCTTAGGGACCGCGAACACCGGGGAGCTGTTTTTT. Full variable domain (rest looked up from reference TRBV13 and TRBJ2-2): AAGVIQSPRHLIKEKRETATLKCYPIPRHDTVYWYQQGPGQDPQFLISFYEKMQSDKGSIPDRFSAQQFSDYHSELNMSSLELGDSALYFCASSLGTANTGELFFGEGSRLTVL.

The rearrangement links TRBV24-1 to TRBJ2-5, with D hard to call. The germline V and J ends were trimmed by 2 bases and 2 bases, with 8 bases remaining between them. CDR1 is KGHDR, CDR2 SFDVKD, per germline. CDR3 length: 14 amino acids. The CDR3, as DNA: TGTGCCACCAGTGATTGGGCAGGTCAAGAGACCCAGTACTTC. It is translated as CATSDWAGQETQYF.

V and J are TRBV6-1 and TRBJ1-4; D not resolved. The germline CDR1 and CDR2 sequences are MNHNS and SASEGT. V lost 3 bases to trimming and J lost 4 bases, with 15 bases between them. The CDR3 has 16 residues. The CDR3 DNA follows: TGTGCCAGCAGTGACCAGCCCGCGGTGAATAATGAAAAACTGTTTTTT. This encodes CASSDQPAVNNEKLFF.

This chain links TRBV10-1 with TRBJ2-3; D may match TRBD1 or TRBD2 (5 bases each). V lost 6 bases, J lost 2 bases, and 9 bases lay in between. This CDR3 is built from 13 residues. Germline loops: CDR1 WNHNN, CDR2 SYGVQD (reference sequence). This CDR3 is CASSRDPTDTQYF. In nucleotides, the CDR3 is TGCGCCAGCAGCCGGGACCCCACAGATACGCAGTATTTT.

The V call is TRBV3-1 (or the pseudogene TRBV3-2), the J call TRBJ2-1, with a weak D call TRBD2 (6 bases). Germline CDR1 LGHDT, CDR2 YNNKEL (reference sequence). Trimming stripped 4 bases from V and 0 bases from J, with 25 bases between. There are 20 residues in the CDR3. In DNA form, the CDR3 reads TGTGCCAGCAGCCCACCTTCGGGGCTAGCGCGGCCTAGCTCCTACAATGAGCAGTTCTTC. Translating gives CASSPPSGLARPSSYNEQFF.

The J gene is TRBJ1-5, the V gene TRBV19; 8 bases map to TRBD1. CDR3 length: 18 amino acids. CDR1 LNHDA and CDR2 SQIVND come from the germline V gene (reference sequence). Trimming cost V 2 bases and J 2 bases; bases outside gene matches: 11. The CDR3: CASSISRWGTGRNQPQHF. CDR3 DNA: TGTGCCAGTAGTATATCTCGGTGGGGGACAGGTCGCAATCAGCCCCAGCATTTT.

This chain connects TRBV5-1 to TRBJ2-1; TRBD2 agrees at 10 bases. V gave up 1 base and J gave up 4 bases; unmatched junction bases: 11. The CDR3 spans 18 residues. The V gene's germline CDR1 is SGHRS and CDR2 YFSETQ. This chain's CDR3 is CASSLIASGGIGYNEQFF. The CDR3 DNA is TGCGCCAGCAGCTTGATCGCTAGCGGGGGTATAGGATACAATGAGCAGTTCTTC.

CDR3 sequence (DNA): TGTGCCAGCAGCTTAGACAATCAGCCCCAGCATTTT. Its translation: CASSLDNQPQHF. This chain joins TRBV7-9 and TRBJ1-5; D uncertain. CDR1 and CDR2 from the germline V gene are SEHNR and FQNEAQ (reference sequence). The ends were cut back, 1 base at V and 3 bases at J, with 1 base in the middle. The CDR3 covers 12 residues.

The chain employs TRBV7-2 and TRBJ1-6; 12 bases line up with TRBD1. CDR3 size: 16 residues. Germline CDR1 is SGHTA and CDR2 is FQGNSA. V trimming: 4 bases; J trimming: 9 bases; junction bases outside the gene matches: 7. CDR3 residues: CASSSGQGALGSPLHF. CDR3 nucleotide sequence: TGTGCCAGCAGCTCGGGACAGGGGGCTTTAGGTTCACCCCTCCACTTT.

The chain uses TRBV7-2 and TRBJ1-3; D is unresolved. Trimming pared 3 bases from V and 0 bases from J, leaving 15 bases between. CDR1 is SGHTA and CDR2 is FQGNSA in the germline V gene. This CDR3 contains 17 residues. The CDR3: CASSFLSPTFSGNTIYF. CDR3 DNA: TGTGCCAGCAGCTTTCTGTCTCCGACCTTCTCTGGAAACACCATATATTTT.

The chain links TRBV19 to TRBJ2-5, with TRBD2 matching over 11 bases. J was trimmed by 5 bases and V by 4 bases; bases with no gene match: 9. The CDR3 has 16 residues. CDR1 is LNHDA, CDR2 SQIVND, per germline (reference sequence). The CDR3 bases are TGTGCCAGTAGTAGCTCTGGGACTAGCGGAGCGGAGACCCAGTACTTC. Protein: CASSSSGTSGAETQYF. Drawing the rest from reference TRBV19 and TRBJ2-5, the complete variable domain is DGGITQSPKYLFRKEGQNVTLSCEQNLNHDAMYWYRQDPGQGLRLIYYSQIVNDFQKGDIAEGYSVSREKKESFPLTVTSAQKNPTAFYLCASSSSGTSGAETQYFGPGTRLLVL.

This clone has just one count. This chain joins TRBV7-2 and TRBJ1-2; 7 bases agree with TRBD1. The CDR3 spans 15 residues. V trimming: 5 bases; J trimming: 0 bases; junction bases outside the gene matches: 6. From germline, CDR1 is SGHTA and CDR2 FQGNSA. The CDR3 here is CASSEDRQTNYGYTF. DNA for the CDR3: TGTGCCAGCAGCGAGGACAGGCAAACTAACTATGGCTACACCTTC.

The chain employs TRBV5-5 and TRBJ1-4; possible D gene TRBD1, 5 bases. Germline lookup yields CDR1 SGHKS and CDR2 YYEKEE (reference sequence). The CDR3 length is 14 residues. V was trimmed by 5 bases and J by 0 bases, leaving 8 bases between them. The CDR3 nucleotides read TGTGCCAGCAGGGAGGGGTCAACTAATGAAAAACTGTTTTTT. It yields the protein CASREGSTNEKLFF.

This rearrangement joins TRBV5-1 to TRBJ2-7; 7 nucleotides match TRBD1. The CDR3 covers 16 residues. From germline, CDR1 is SGHRS and CDR2 YFSETQ. With V trimmed by 5 bases and J by 2 bases, 13 bases remained unmatched. CDR3 amino acids: CASSSRETGPAYEQYF. In DNA, the CDR3 is TGCGCCAGCAGTTCCAGGGAGACAGGGCCTGCCTACGAGCAGTACTTC.

The chain is built from TRBV5-8 and TRBJ1-5, with D uncertain. Germline V gene lookup returns CDR1 SGHTS and CDR2 YDEGEE. The CDR3 is 13 amino acids. With 0 bases removed from V and 4 bases from J, the gap between germline ends came to 5 bases. This CDR3 is CASSLERNQPQHF. The CDR3 region has the DNA TGTGCCAGCAGCTTGGAACGGAATCAGCCCCAGCATTTT.

The chain recombines TRBV21-1 with TRBJ2-1; the table's D call, TRBD2, was not checked against the DNA. TRBV21-1 is marked as a pseudogene. The CDR3 has 19 amino acids. The CDR3 coding sequence is TGTGCCAGCAGCAAAGACGGGGATGACCCTTCCCACCCATACAATGAGCAGTTCTTC. Translated: CASSKDGDDPSHPYNEQFF.

The chain has TRBV5-1 and TRBJ2-3, with TRBD1 as a possible D gene (6 bases). There are 15 residues in the CDR3. The ends were cut back, 1 base at V and 6 bases at J, with 15 bases in the middle. Germline lookup yields CDR1 SGHRS and CDR2 YFSETQ. The chain's CDR3 is CASSLSNTGSDTQYF. The CDR3 nucleotides are TGCGCCAGCAGCTTGTCAAATACAGGGTCGGATACGCAGTATTTT. Variable domain in full (rest from reference TRBV5-1 and TRBJ2-3): KAGVTQTPRYLIKTRGQQVTLSCSPISGHRSVSWYQQTPGQGLQFLFEYFSETQRNKGNFPGRFSGRQFSNSRSEMNVSTLELGDSALYLCASSLSNTGSDTQYFGPGTRLTVL.

The chain uses TRBV2 and TRBJ1-1; TRBD1 might be the D (6 bases). CDR3 length equals 15 residues. Trimming took off 6 bases at V and 4 bases at J, with 18 bases between the two ends. Germline lookup yields CDR1 SNHLY and CDR2 FYNNEI. CDR3 loop: CASSRRGQGSTEAFF. CDR3 nucleotides: TGTGCCAGCAGCCGCCGGGGGCAGGGGAGCACTGAAGCTTTCTTT. The whole variable domain, remainder taken from reference TRBV2 and TRBJ1-1, is EPEVTQTPSHQVTQMGQEVILRCVPISNHLYFYWYRQILGQKVEFLVSFYNNEISEKSEIFDDQFSVERPDGSNFTLKIRSTKLEDSAMYFCASSRRGQGSTEAFFGQGTRLTVV.

Only one count was recorded for this clone. V gene TRBV4-3 combines with J gene TRBJ2-7, with D perhaps TRBD2 (5 bases). Trimming stripped 0 bases from V and 2 bases from J, with 11 bases between. The germline V gene encodes CDR1 LGHNA and CDR2 YSLEER. The CDR3 has 15 residues. The CDR3 loop reads CASSQDRFGAYEQYF. The CDR3 nucleotides read TGCGCCAGCAGCCAAGATAGGTTCGGGGCCTACGAGCAGTACTTC.